This T cell receptor (beta chain) appears in the sequencing data of a study of identical twins. After template switching added a universal primer site, the resulting cDNA carried unique molecular identifiers. One entry per CDR3 protein, called by TCRdb with MiXCR from the 5' RACE reads. This sample has about 340,000 distinct CDR3 sequences, with roughly 9% found just once. Study results and caveats: Low generation-probability sequences were in excess among twin-shared out-of-frame alpha sequences. Fewer insertions characterized abundant cord blood beta clonotypes, whereas memory repertoires showed none. Less excess twin sharing appeared in beta out-of-frame sequences.

The CDR3 is 15 residues long. V was pared by 6 bases and J by 2 bases, with 15 bases between. A note on this clonotype: Its antigen is as yet unknown.

The rearrangement joins TRBV12-3 or TRBV12-4 to TRBJ2-3, with D perhaps matching TRBD1 (5 bases). The sequence was obtained from a woman aged 50 to 60 in good health. What was sequenced was naive T cells sorted from blood. CDR3 sequence reads: CASRKFQGTTDTQYF. For the CDR3, the DNA is TGTGCCAGCAGGAAGTTTCAGGGCACCACAGATACGCAGTATTTT.